One sample yielded the 3 T cell receptor beta chains listed below, sequenced in a study of graft-versus-host responses after intestinal transplantation. The table came from immunoSEQ multiplex PCR; TCRdb's copy has only in-frame clones and leaves some out. The data hold tens of thousands of clones, with 90% to 95% observed a single time. The sequences come from PBMCs, collected roughly 860 days after a first intestinal transplant, on the day of a second. The receptors stem from a human patient who received an intestinal transplant, so some T cells may come from the graft donor.

The gene calls are TRBV19 and TRBJ2-7; 9 nucleotides match TRBD1. The V and J ends lost 4 bases and 1 base, in that order; junction bases with no gene match: 5. CDR3 length equals 15 residues. Germline CDR1 LNHDA, CDR2 SQIVND (reference sequence). The CDR3 protein is CASSTGTGLSYEQYF. CDR3 nucleotide sequence: TGTGCCAGTAGTACCGGGACAGGGCTTTCCTACGAGCAGTACTTC.

J is TRBJ2-7 and V is TRBV1. TRBV1 is deemed a pseudogene. The CDR3 is made up of 17 amino acids. The CDR3 DNA reads as TGCACCAGCAGCCAACGCCCGACCGGGACGGCAACCTACGAGCAGTACTTC. Translation gives CTSSQRPTGTATYEQYF.

The chain uses TRBV7-2 and TRBJ1-5; 7 nucleotides match TRBD1. CDR1 and CDR2 (germline): SGHTA, FQGNSA. This CDR3 has 16 residues. V shed 5 bases and J 1 base; nucleotides not matched to a gene: 8. CDR3 in DNA: TGTGCCAGCAGCCCAGGGGGGGTTAAAAGCAATCAGCCCCAGCATTTT. As protein: CASSPGGVKSNQPQHF. The whole variable domain, filled in from reference TRBV7-2 and TRBJ1-5, reads GAGVSQSPSNKVTEKGKDVELRCDPISGHTALYWYRQSLGQGLEFLIYFQGNSAPDKSGLPSDRFSAERTGGSVSTLTIQRTQQEDSAVYLCASSPGGVKSNQPQHFGDGTRLSIL.